Below, 4 T cell receptor beta chains from the same sample are listed, as sequenced in a study of regulatory T cells in long-lasting Graves disease. Time point given: newly diagnosed GD, antithyroid drugs for less than 3 months. There was RNA extracted from PBMCs, and the TCR library was made from it. Building of the TCR beta libraries involved iRepertoire HTBI primers and Arm-PCR of CDR3 regions. TCRdb used MiXCR to reprocess the multiplex PCR reads, holding one entry per CDR3 protein. This sample carries about 460,000 distinct CDR3 sequences, approximately 14% of them seen once, and the ten largest clones take about a sixth. The same data also contributed to another study, on T cells in Graves' hyperthyroidism and ophthalmopathy.

The sample here was peripheral blood mononuclear cells (PBMCs), taken at new diagnosis, from a patient treated with antithyroid drugs. These TCRs come from a woman in her forties or fifties with Graves disease.

In this sample, this clonotype turned up many times. The chain recombines TRBV9 with TRBJ2-7; D call uncertain. The CDR3 is 13 residues long. Germline assignment: CDR1 SGDLS and CDR2 YYNGEE. The V end was cut by 3 bases, the J end by 0 bases, with 7 bases between. CDR3 residues: CASSATHSYEQYF. CDR3 DNA: TGTGCCAGCAGCGCTACACACTCCTACGAGCAGTACTTC.

Comment on this clonotype: A read error may produce the germline difference seen at one junction end. V and J are TRBV25-1 and TRBJ1-4; D perhaps matches TRBD1 (5 bases). From germline, CDR1 is MGHDK and CDR2 SYGVNS. CDR3 length equals 16 residues. CDR3 sequence (DNA): TGTGCCAGCAGTGAGGGAGGGACGAGTACTAATGAAAAACTGTCTTTT. Translated: CASSEGGTSTNEKLSF.

This clonotype has a count of ten or more. The rearrangement links TRBV12-3 or TRBV12-4 to TRBJ2-3; D gene uncertain. The CDR3 runs 12 residues. V lost 6 bases, J lost 1 base, and 5 bases lay in between. CDR3 sequence: CASSRGTDTQYF. In DNA, the CDR3 is TGTGCCAGCAGCCGGGGCACAGATACGCAGTATTTT.

Ten or more counts support this clonotype. The chain employs TRBV2 and TRBJ2-3; 7 nucleotides line up with TRBD1. The CDR3 is 17 amino acids. Trimming at V came to 3 bases and at J to 0 bases, leaving 9 bases not matched to a gene. Germline CDR1 SNHLY, CDR2 FYNNEI. The chain's CDR3 is CASSDQRGPRSTDTQYF. CDR3 DNA: TGTGCCAGCAGTGATCAAAGGGGGCCCCGTAGCACAGATACGCAGTATTTT. Drawing the rest from reference TRBV2 and TRBJ2-3, the complete variable domain is EPEVTQTPSHQVTQMGQEVILRCVPISNHLYFYWYRQILGQKVEFLVSFYNNEISEKSEIFDDQFSVERPDGSNFTLKIRSTKLEDSAMYFCASSDQRGPRSTDTQYFGPGTRLTVL.